One and the same sample provided the 22 T cell receptor beta chains below, sequenced in a study of blood T cell repertoires in COVID-19. Sequenced by immunoSEQ multiplex PCR; TCRdb stores in-frame clones only, minus some. The sample carries 180,000 or so clones, around 85% recorded once. Sequencing was performed on peripheral blood. The receptors here all came from an elderly woman with acute or convalescent COVID-19.

The V gene is TRBV5-1, the J gene TRBJ2-3; 14 bases align to TRBD2. CDR1 is SGHRS, CDR2 YFSETQ, per germline. Trimming removed 7 bases from V and 6 bases from J; junction bases left unmatched: 7. CDR3 length: 15 residues. This CDR3 is CASARTSGGYDTQYF. The CDR3 DNA follows: TGCGCCAGCGCCCGGACTAGCGGGGGGTACGATACGCAGTATTTT.

This chain connects TRBV5-4 to TRBJ2-1, with D possibly TRBD2 on 7 matching bases. Trimming took off 4 bases at V and 1 base at J, with 18 bases between the two ends. Germline loops: CDR1 SGHNT, CDR2 YYREEE (reference sequence). This CDR3 comprises 17 residues. CDR3 nucleotides: TGTGCCAGCAGCCCATTAGGGGGAGGGCTTTCCTACAATGAGCAGTTCTTC. Protein product: CASSPLGGGLSYNEQFF.

The chain couples TRBV11-2 to TRBJ1-2, with a possible D match to TRBD1 (5 bases). Germline CDR1 SGHAT, CDR2 FQNNGV. This CDR3 has 16 amino acids. Trimming left V 1 base short and J 0 bases short, with 12 bases between. The CDR3 loop is CASSLVAGPTNYGYTF. For the CDR3, the DNA is TGTGCCAGCAGCTTAGTGGCGGGACCGACTAACTATGGCTACACCTTC.

The rearrangement joins TRBV7-8 to TRBJ2-7; 7 nucleotides align to TRBD1. Germline values: CDR1 SGHVS, CDR2 FQNEAQ. This CDR3 is 13 amino acids long. V dropped 5 bases and J dropped 6; count of bases not matched to a gene: 7. The CDR3 sequence: CASSIRTGIEQYF. The CDR3 DNA reads as TGTGCCAGCAGCATTCGGACAGGCATCGAGCAGTACTTC.

The chain is built from TRBV27 and TRBJ1-5; TRBD1 matches 7 bases. Unmatched junction bases numbered 7, after V lost 7 bases and J lost 4 bases. The germline V gene encodes CDR1 MNHEY and CDR2 SMNVEV (reference sequence). This CDR3 is built from 14 residues. The DNA for the CDR3 is TGTGCCAGCACCCAGGGGGGACCTAATCAGCCCCAGCATTTT. Translating gives CASTQGGPNQPQHF.

CDR3 sequence: CASSLVASTYNEQFF. The CDR3 DNA follows: TGTGCCAGCAGCTTGGTAGCCTCGACTTACAATGAGCAGTTCTTC. This sequence joins TRBV7-3 and TRBJ2-1; no definite D call. V was cut by 3 bases and J by 4 bases, with 13 bases left in between. CDR3 length: 15 residues. In germline, CDR1 is SGHTA, CDR2 FQGTGA.

V gene TRBV7-8 combines with J gene TRBJ2-2; TRBD2 aligns across 10 bases. CDR3 length: 18 residues. Trimming cost V 5 bases and J 2 bases; bases outside gene matches: 11. Germline assignment: CDR1 SGHVS and CDR2 FQNEAQ. CDR3 bases: TGTGCCAGCAGCCCGTGGGCTAGCGGGAGCTTAAACACCGGGGAGCTGTTTTTT. Protein: CASSPWASGSLNTGELFF.

The rearrangement joins TRBV12-3 or TRBV12-4 to TRBJ2-1; D not certain. CDR3 length: 13 amino acids. The V gene lost 1 base and the J gene lost 9 bases, with 10 bases spanning the gap. CDR3 protein: CASSLESESEQFF. Here the CDR3 DNA reads TGTGCCAGCAGTTTAGAGTCCGAGAGTGAGCAGTTCTTC.

The chain joins TRBV7-2 to TRBJ2-3; tentatively, D is TRBD2 (6 bases). The ends were cut back, 4 bases at V and 0 bases at J, with 11 bases in the middle. The CDR3 runs 15 residues. Germline V CDR1 and CDR2: SGHTA, FQGNSA. CDR3: CASSSGLASTDTQYF. In DNA form, the CDR3 reads TGTGCCAGCAGCTCGGGACTTGCTAGCACAGATACGCAGTATTTT. The full variable domain, completed using reference TRBV7-2 and TRBJ2-3, is GAGVSQSPSNKVTEKGKDVELRCDPISGHTALYWYRQSLGQGLEFLIYFQGNSAPDKSGLPSDRFSAERTGGSVSTLTIQRTQQEDSAVYLCASSSGLASTDTQYFGPGTRLTVL.

The DNA of the CDR3 is TGTGCCAGCAGCTTAGAGAGGACAGGGCTCTATGGCTACACCTTC. It codes for CASSLERTGLYGYTF. The genes are TRBV7-7 and TRBJ1-2; 8 nucleotides agree with TRBD1. Losses at the gene ends were 1 base for V and 4 bases for J; bases not matched to a gene: 5. The germline V gene has CDR1 SSHAT and CDR2 FNYEAQ (reference sequence). The CDR3 length is 15 residues.

This clone was found once. V usage is TRBV11-2 and J usage is TRBJ1-2; D unresolved. Germline-derived CDR1 and CDR2 are SGHAT and FQNNGV. Trimming left V 4 bases short and J 2 bases short, with 11 bases between. The CDR3 totals 14 residues. CDR3 sequence reads: CASSSQGGNYGYTF. The CDR3 DNA follows: TGTGCCAGCAGCTCCCAAGGAGGGAACTATGGCTACACCTTC.

The table lists this clone with a few counts. The CDR3 region is CAWSVGVAGQNEQYF. The CDR3 nucleotides read TGTGCCTGGAGTGTAGGGGTAGCGGGACAGAACGAGCAGTACTTC. The J gene is TRBJ2-7, the V gene TRBV30; tentative D call: TRBD2 (8 bases). Trimming cost V 0 bases and J 5 bases, with 17 bases left between them. This CDR3 contains 15 residues. Germline V CDR1 and CDR2: GTSNPN, SVGIG (reference sequence).

The count of this clone is one. The chain couples TRBV19 to TRBJ2-2; 7 nucleotides match TRBD1. Germline V gene sequence: CDR1 LNHDA, CDR2 SQIVND (reference sequence). This CDR3 is built from 15 residues. Unmatched junction bases numbered 4, after V lost 0 bases and J lost 6 bases. CDR3 nucleotides: TGTGCCAGTAGTATAGAAGACAGGGTTGCCGGGGAGCTGTTTTTT. This codes for CASSIEDRVAGELFF.

This chain connects TRBV7-9 to TRBJ2-6; a possible D gene is TRBD2 (5 bases). V dropped 5 bases and J dropped 2 bases, with 16 bases sitting between them. The CDR3 spans 17 residues. The germline gives CDR1 SEHNR, CDR2 FQNEAQ (reference sequence). The CDR3 spells CASSPTNWIAGANVLTF. For the CDR3, the DNA is TGTGCCAGCAGCCCGACTAATTGGATCGCTGGGGCCAACGTCCTGACTTTC.

V usage is TRBV11-2 and J usage is TRBJ2-7; the D gene is possibly TRBD2 (7 bases). The CDR3 runs to 15 residues. V was pared by 6 bases and J by 2 bases, with 17 bases between. CDR1 and CDR2 (germline): SGHAT, FQNNGV. The CDR3 bases are TGTGCCAGCAGGGGACTCGGCGGGGGCCCCTACGAGCAGTACTTC. Its translation is CASRGLGGGPYEQYF.

The chain links TRBV2 to TRBJ2-1; weak D call: TRBD2 (5 bases). This CDR3 contains 16 residues. Germline lookup yields CDR1 SNHLY and CDR2 FYNNEI. Trimming removed 7 bases at V and 0 bases at J, with 16 bases between. The CDR3 is CASMTFGVGSYNEQFF. Here the CDR3 DNA reads TGTGCCAGCATGACATTCGGGGTCGGCTCCTACAATGAGCAGTTCTTC.

This clone appeared once. The rearrangement links TRBV2 to TRBJ1-3; 9 bases match TRBD1. With 8 bases clipped from V and 2 bases from J, the junction kept 7 bases outside the gene matches. The CDR3 is 15 amino acids. The germline CDR1 and CDR2 sequences are SNHLY and FYNNEI. CDR3 DNA: TGTGCCAGCGGGAGGAGGACAGGGGCTGGAAACACCATATATTTT. Amino acids: CASGRRTGAGNTIYF.

The V call is TRBV6-5, the J call TRBJ2-7; 9 bases are a match to TRBD2. Germline trimming cut 5 bases from V and 1 base from J; bases unmatched to any gene: 3. The V gene's germline CDR1 is MNHEY and CDR2 SVGAGI. The CDR3 is made up of 14 amino acids. The CDR3 DNA reads TGTGCCAGCAGTCCGCGGGGGGGTTCCTACGAGCAGTACTTC. It is translated as CASSPRGGSYEQYF.

About this clone itself: At one of its ends the junction is not consistent with the germline gene, which may arise from a read error. This chain uses TRBV10-2 with TRBJ2-7; no clear D. The CDR3 is 11 amino acids. From germline, CDR1 is WSHSY and CDR2 SAAADI. CDR3 DNA: TGCGCCAGCAGTGATTTTGGAACAGCCTTGTTC. Translating gives CASSDFGTALF.

The gene calls are TRBV19 and TRBJ1-5, with D possibly being TRBD1 (6 bases). The CDR3 extends over 15 amino acids. CDR1 is LNHDA and CDR2 is SQIVND in the germline V gene (reference sequence). The V end lost 8 bases, the J end lost 6 bases, and 20 bases lay between the germline ends. CDR3 in amino acids: CASLTTTGLGQPQHF. The CDR3 region has the DNA TGTGCCAGTTTGACAACAACAGGGTTAGGTCAGCCCCAGCATTTT.

V usage is TRBV7-9 and J usage is TRBJ1-4; 7 bases map to TRBD1. The ends lost 10 bases at V and 0 bases at J; junction bases unmatched: 8. Germline CDR1 is SEHNR and CDR2 is FQNEAQ (reference sequence). CDR3 size: 15 residues. The CDR3 is CATTGVSATNEKLFF. CDR3 in DNA: TGTGCCACCACAGGGGTTTCCGCAACTAATGAAAAACTGTTTTTT.

This rearrangement joins TRBV4-1 to TRBJ1-6; possibly TRBD1 for D (6 bases). V was clipped by 0 bases and J by 8 bases, with 14 bases between them. Germline CDR1 and CDR2: MGHRA and YSYEKL. The CDR3 is made up of 16 amino acids. The CDR3 DNA reads TGCGCCAGCAGCCAAGAAGGGGCAGGGGTCGATTCACCCCTCCACTTT. Translating gives CASSQEGAGVDSPLHF.